The 26 T cell receptor beta chains reported below all come from one sample, sequenced in a study of graft-versus-host responses after intestinal transplantation. Produced via immunoSEQ multiplex PCR; TCRdb's table is partial and in-frame only. The sample contains nearly 110,000 clones, approximately 90% of which appear only once. These receptors have no known antigen. The sample here was unstimulated CD4+ T cells sorted from spleen or lymph node cells, taken before transplant. These receptors all come from a human donor who was the organ donor for an intestinal transplant.

On this clone itself: The sample has other DNA sequences that encode this CDR3 too. The J gene is TRBJ1-2, the V gene TRBV11-2; D remains unclear. CDR3 length equals 16 residues. The V end was cut by 1 base, the J end by 4 bases, with 16 bases between. Germline loops: CDR1 SGHAT, CDR2 FQNNGV. The CDR3 loop reads CASSLGGKGRPYGYTF. The CDR3 nucleotides read TGTGCCAGCAGCTTAGGTGGCAAAGGTCGCCCCTATGGCTACACCTTC.

J is TRBJ1-4 and V is TRBV2; the D gene is possibly TRBD1 (6 bases). V shed 5 bases and J shed 0 bases, with 10 bases lying between them. This CDR3 region has 15 residues. Germline CDR1 SNHLY, CDR2 FYNNEI. CDR3 DNA sequence: TGTGCCAGCAGTCCCCAGGGGACAACTAATGAAAAACTGTTTTTT. Protein product: CASSPQGTTNEKLFF.

This chain uses TRBV11-2 with TRBJ1-6; 9 nucleotides align to TRBD1. The trim removed 6 bases at V and 15 bases at J, leaving 12 bases unmatched. CDR1 and CDR2 from the germline V gene are SGHAT and FQNNGV. This CDR3 has 14 amino acids. CDR3 residues: CASSQQGATSILHF. DNA for the CDR3: TGTGCCAGCAGTCAACAGGGGGCTACTTCCATCCTCCACTTT.

In its sample, this clone was seen a few times. The chain has TRBV19 and TRBJ1-4; no clear D. Per the germline V gene, CDR1 is LNHDA and CDR2 is SQIVND (reference sequence). Trimming stripped 6 bases from V and 3 bases from J, with 8 bases between. This CDR3 is built from 13 residues. The CDR3 bases are TGTGCCAGTAGGACCCGGCCTAATGAAAAACTGTTTTTT. Protein: CASRTRPNEKLFF.

The chain has TRBV10-2 and TRBJ2-4; 7 bases align to TRBD1. Germline CDR1 WSHSY, CDR2 SAAADI. V lost 6 bases and J lost 1; bases outside the gene matches: 0. This CDR3 has 13 amino acids. The CDR3 DNA sequence: TGCGCCAGCAGGACAGGGGCCAAAAACATTCAGTACTTC. Amino acids: CASRTGAKNIQYF.

The chain recombines TRBV7-3 with TRBJ1-2; D might be TRBD1 (5 bases). In germline, CDR1 is SGHTA, CDR2 FQGTGA. Trimming stripped 2 bases from V and 1 base from J, with 5 bases between. The CDR3 has 13 residues. The CDR3 DNA reads TGTGCCAGCAGCTTAGACAGTAACTATGGCTACACCTTC. Translated, it gives CASSLDSNYGYTF.

This clone occurred a few times. This rearrangement joins TRBV5-1 to TRBJ2-5; 8 bases line up with TRBD2. Per germline, CDR1 SGHRS and CDR2 YFSETQ. CDR3 size: 14 residues. V trimming: 2 bases; J trimming: 3 bases; junction bases outside the gene matches: 3. This CDR3 is CASSFRAGEETQYF. The CDR3 region has the DNA TGCGCCAGCAGCTTCCGAGCGGGAGAAGAGACCCAGTACTTC.

This chain joins TRBV11-3 and TRBJ2-1; either TRBD1 or TRBD2 may supply D (5 bases each). Trimming shortened V by 4 bases and J by 3 bases, and 16 bases separated the two germline ends. Germline V gene data show CDR1 as SGHNT and CDR2 as YENEEA. The CDR3 consists of 16 residues. The CDR3 region is CASSSRGPGGYNEQFF. The CDR3 DNA is TGTGCCAGCAGCTCCCGGGGCCCCGGCGGCTACAATGAGCAGTTCTTC.

Written as DNA, the CDR3 is TGTGCCAGCAGTCAGGGGGGGAGGGGCCGAGATACGCAGTATTTT. Amino acid sequence: CASSQGGRGRDTQYF. The chain is built from TRBV27 and TRBJ2-3; D is possibly TRBD1 or TRBD2 (7 bases each). The V gene's germline CDR1 is MNHEY and CDR2 SMNVEV (reference sequence). The ends were cut back, 5 bases at V and 5 bases at J, with 17 bases in the middle. CDR3 length equals 15 residues.

This clone was recorded once. The chain links TRBV6-6 to TRBJ2-7, with D perhaps matching TRBD1 (5 bases). This CDR3 comprises 14 residues. Trimming pared 5 bases from V and 0 bases from J, leaving 11 bases between. Germline V gene sequence: CDR1 MNHNY, CDR2 SVGAGI (reference sequence). The CDR3, as DNA: TGTGCCAGCAGTACCCAGGGTCCCTCCTACGAGCAGTACTTC. Translating gives CASSTQGPSYEQYF.

This clone was counted a single time. The J gene is TRBJ1-2, the V gene TRBV7-9, with TRBD1 matching 8 bases. There are 14 residues in the CDR3. The ends lost 5 bases at V and 8 bases at J; junction bases unmatched: 10. In germline, CDR1 is SEHNR, CDR2 FQNEAQ (reference sequence). In DNA, the CDR3 is TGTGCCAGCAGCCCAGGACAGGGTACAGGAGGCTACACCTTC. Amino acid sequence: CASSPGQGTGGYTF.

This sequence joins TRBV2 and TRBJ1-4; D gene ambiguous. Trimming pared 8 bases from V and 8 bases from J, leaving 9 bases between. The CDR3 runs to 11 residues. Germline V lookup: CDR1 SNHLY, CDR2 FYNNEI. DNA of the CDR3: TGTGCCAGCTCACAAGTCGAAAAACTGTTTTTT. Translated: CASSQVEKLFF.

The chain combines TRBV18 with TRBJ2-7; either TRBD1 or TRBD2 may supply D (6 bases each). Germline values: CDR1 KGHSH, CDR2 LQKENI. This CDR3 has 14 amino acids. Trimming took off 4 bases at V and 6 bases at J, with 16 bases between the two ends. The CDR3 spells CASSRGGSVSEQYF. In DNA, the CDR3 is TGTGCCAGCTCACGAGGGGGGAGTGTCTCCGAGCAGTACTTC. Full variable domain (missing parts from reference TRBV18 and TRBJ2-7): NAGVMQNPRHLVRRRGQEARLRCSPMKGHSHVYWYRQLPEEGLKFMVYLQKENIIDESGMPKERFSAEFPKEGPSILRIQQVVRGDSAAYFCASSRGGSVSEQYFGPGTRLTVT.

The chain joins TRBV5-1 to TRBJ2-5; D not certain. V gave up 0 bases and J gave up 1 base, with 10 bases separating them. The germline CDR1 and CDR2 sequences are SGHRS and YFSETQ. CDR3 length equals 15 residues. CDR3 sequence (DNA): TGCGCCAGCAGCTTGGGTCCGGCAACCCAAGAGACCCAGTACTTC. Translated, it gives CASSLGPATQETQYF.

CDR3 protein: CASSSGPMAYEQYF. CDR3 DNA sequence: TGTGCCAGCAGCTCAGGACCGATGGCCTACGAGCAGTACTTC. The rearrangement links TRBV9 to TRBJ2-7, with D unclear. V lost 4 bases, J lost 2 bases, and 13 bases lay in between. CDR3 length: 14 amino acids. CDR1 is SGDLS, CDR2 YYNGEE, per germline.

V usage is TRBV5-5 and J usage is TRBJ2-5; no reliable D call. There are 12 residues in the CDR3. The V end lost 3 bases, the J end lost 1 base, and 4 bases lay between the germline ends. Germline V lookup: CDR1 SGHKS, CDR2 YYEKEE (reference sequence). The CDR3 DNA reads TGTGCCAGCAGCTCAGTCCAAGAGACCCAGTACTTC. Translated, it gives CASSSVQETQYF.

The rearrangement links TRBV19 to TRBJ2-3; TRBD2 is a possible D gene (5 bases). V shed 10 bases and J shed 9 bases, with 14 bases lying between them. Germline-derived CDR1 and CDR2 are LNHDA and SQIVND (reference sequence). The CDR3 spans 11 residues. The CDR3 DNA is TGTGCCATACCCGGGGTAGGCACGCAGTATTTT. Protein sequence: CAIPGVGTQYF.

The chain has TRBV9 and TRBJ2-2; D unresolved. V was shortened by 0 bases and J by 4 bases, with 16 bases between the two germline ends. The CDR3 sequence is 17 residues long. The germline V gene encodes CDR1 SGDLS and CDR2 YYNGEE. The CDR3 nucleotides read TGTGCCAGCAGCGTAGTTAGGGCGGCAGCCTTCACCGGGGAGCTGTTTTTT. Protein product: CASSVVRAAAFTGELFF.

V usage is TRBV9 and J usage is TRBJ1-1; weak D call: TRBD1 (6 bases). V was trimmed by 0 bases and J by 3 bases, leaving 6 bases between them. The CDR3 is made up of 13 amino acids. Germline V CDR1 and CDR2: SGDLS, YYNGEE. Written as DNA, the CDR3 is TGTGCCAGCAGCGTAGACAGGGACACTGAAGCTTTCTTT. This codes for CASSVDRDTEAFF.

V is TRBV18 and J is TRBJ1-2; D might be TRBD1 (5 bases). Germline values: CDR1 KGHSH, CDR2 LQKENI. V was shortened by 3 bases and J by 5 bases, with 10 bases between the two germline ends. The CDR3 loop spans 13 amino acids. CDR3: CASSPQGQYGYTF. The CDR3 DNA is TGTGCCAGCTCACCTCAAGGACAATATGGCTACACCTTC.

This clone has a single count. V and J are TRBV5-4 and TRBJ2-5; D is perhaps TRBD2 (6 bases). The CDR3 runs to 13 residues. The V gene's germline CDR1 is SGHNT and CDR2 YYREEE (reference sequence). Trimming took 9 bases from V and 5 from J, leaving 17 bases between them. CDR3 region: CANTPEGTETQYF. DNA for the CDR3: TGTGCCAACACACCGGAGGGGACGGAGACCCAGTACTTC.

J is TRBJ1-5 and V is TRBV6-5, with D possibly TRBD1 on 5 matching bases. The CDR3 has 14 amino acids. Germline assignment: CDR1 MNHEY and CDR2 SVGAGI. Trimming shortened V by 5 bases and J by 0 bases, and 8 bases separated the two germline ends. CDR3 nucleotides: TGTGCCAGCAGTGGGGCAGTTAGCAATCAGCCCCAGCATTTT. This gives the protein CASSGAVSNQPQHF.

This clone was counted a single time. J is TRBJ1-3 and V is TRBV2; maybe TRBD1 (5 bases). This CDR3 is 16 amino acids long. Between the trimmed V and J ends, which lost 8 bases and 4 bases, there was a span of 21 bases. Germline V gives CDR1 SNHLY, CDR2 FYNNEI. The DNA for the CDR3 is TGTGCCAGCCGGGACCCACTGAGGTACTCCGGAAACACCATATATTTT. Amino acid sequence: CASRDPLRYSGNTIYF.

The CDR3 loop reads CASSYYQGQETQYF. CDR3 sequence (DNA): TGCGCCAGCAGCTACTACCAGGGGCAAGAGACCCAGTACTTC. V usage is TRBV5-1 and J usage is TRBJ2-5; tentative D call: TRBD1 (6 bases). The CDR3 has 14 amino acids. The V end was cut by 3 bases, the J end by 2 bases, with 11 bases between. From germline, CDR1 is SGHRS and CDR2 YFSETQ.

The rearrangement uses TRBV5-1 and TRBJ2-2, with D uncertain. The CDR3 contains 14 residues. The V end was cut by 6 bases, the J end by 0 bases, with 9 bases between. Per the germline V gene, CDR1 is SGHRS and CDR2 is YFSETQ. CDR3 in amino acids: CASIITPNTGELFF. Written as DNA, the CDR3 is TGCGCCAGCATCATAACACCGAACACCGGGGAGCTGTTTTTT.

The rearrangement joins TRBV4-1 to TRBJ2-3, with D perhaps TRBD1 or TRBD2 (5 bases each). Trimming cost V 0 bases and J 0 bases, with 10 bases left between them. The CDR3 spans 16 residues. CDR1 is MGHRA and CDR2 is YSYEKL in the germline V gene. The CDR3 DNA follows: TGCGCCAGCAGCCAAGATGAGGGGTTTAGCACAGATACGCAGTATTTT. Amino acids: CASSQDEGFSTDTQYF.